Included here is one T cell receptor beta chain sequence, with context. The source of the sample is a study of identifying expanded T cells in peripheral blood. The protocol was immunoSEQ multiplex PCR, while the TCRdb copy is restricted to in-frame clones and leaves out a portion. The sample has roughly 92,000 clones, more than 75% seen once. Germline V gene data show CDR1 as LNHNV and CDR2 as YYDKDF (reference sequence). The germline V and J ends were trimmed by 1 base and 2 bases, with 9 bases remaining between them. This CDR3 comprises 16 residues. Sequenced sample: blood. The clonotype comes from a person aged 18 to 75 in good health. The rearrangement joins TRBV15 to TRBJ1-6; D gene uncertain. CDR3 region: CATSRAPGTYNSPLHF. CDR3 bases: TGTGCCACCAGCAGAGCCCCGGGTACCTATAATTCACCCCTCCACTTT.